The 23 T cell receptor beta chains below were found in one sample sequenced in a study of a mutant IDH1 vaccine in newly diagnosed glioma. TCRdb's copy holds only in-frame clones and misses some; the assay was immunoSEQ multiplex PCR. The sample has around 57,000 clones; roughly 90% are singletons. The antigens for these receptors are not known. Time point of the sample: week 11, during vaccination. Alongside topical imiquimod, each dose of vaccine comprised 300 ug of mutant IDH1 20-mer peptide. Material: PBMCs, obtained from a glioma patient whose treatment included an IDH1 peptide vaccine. The receptors were gathered from a man aged 40-49 years with glioma.

The chain joins TRBV6-1 to TRBJ2-7; D is uncertain. The CDR3 runs 12 residues. Trimming removed 0 bases from V and 10 bases from J, with 10 bases in between. CDR1 and CDR2 from the germline V gene are MNHNS and SASEGT. The CDR3 region has the DNA TGTGCCAGCAGTGAAGCGCTAATAAGACAGTACTTC. Amino acid sequence: CASSEALIRQYF.

This chain connects TRBV9 to TRBJ2-1, with D perhaps matching TRBD1 (5 bases). The V and J ends lost 0 bases and 0 bases respectively, with 10 bases between them. Germline CDR1 reads SGDLS; CDR2 reads YYNGEE. This CDR3 comprises 16 residues. The CDR3 bases are TGTGCCAGCAGCGTAGGATTTCAGGGCTCCTACAATGAGCAGTTCTTC. Translation gives CASSVGFQGSYNEQFF.

The chain joins TRBV7-2 to TRBJ2-7, with 7 bases identical to TRBD1. Unmatched junction bases numbered 5, after V lost 0 bases and J lost 3 bases. This CDR3 contains 15 residues. CDR1 and CDR2 from the germline V gene are SGHTA and FQGNSA. Written as DNA, the CDR3 is TGTGCCAGCAGCTTAGCAGGGACAGAGTACTACGAGCAGTACTTC. Its translation: CASSLAGTEYYEQYF.

The chain combines TRBV6-5 with TRBJ1-6, with a possible D match to TRBD1 (5 bases). V was pared by 1 base and J by 5 bases, with 12 bases between. Germline V gene lookup returns CDR1 MNHEY and CDR2 SVGAGI. CDR3 length equals 16 residues. DNA for the CDR3: TGTGCCAGCAGTTACTGGGGGGGGTCGGATAATTCACCCCTCCACTTT. This encodes CASSYWGGSDNSPLHF.

This clone has a handful of counts. V usage is TRBV18 and J usage is TRBJ2-7; D is unresolved. Germline CDR1 and CDR2: KGHSH and LQKENI. The V end lost 3 bases, the J end lost 0 bases, and 6 bases lay between the germline ends. The CDR3 loop spans 13 amino acids. CDR3 sequence: CASSPPGSYEQYF. CDR3 coding DNA: TGTGCCAGCTCACCGCCGGGCTCCTACGAGCAGTACTTC.

The V and J genes are TRBV11-3 and TRBJ2-2, with 7 bases fitting TRBD1. V dropped 5 bases and J dropped 4; count of bases not matched to a gene: 7. The CDR3 spans 15 residues. Looked up from germline, CDR1 is SGHNT and CDR2 is YENEEA. CDR3 coding DNA: TGTGCCAGCAGCCCGGACAGGTGGGCCACCGGGGAGCTGTTTTTT. It codes for CASSPDRWATGELFF.

This sequence joins TRBV27 and TRBJ2-1; 9 nucleotides align to TRBD2. V lost 8 bases, J lost 2 bases, and 10 bases stayed unmatched. This CDR3 comprises 16 residues. CDR1 and CDR2 (germline): MNHEY, SMNVEV (reference sequence). The CDR3: CASAPGRGGPYNEQFF. In nucleotides, the CDR3 is TGTGCCAGCGCCCCTGGGCGGGGGGGCCCCTACAATGAGCAGTTCTTC.

This clone was seen only a few times. The gene calls are TRBV6-1 and TRBJ1-1; 9 nucleotides align to TRBD1. This CDR3 contains 15 residues. V lost 5 bases to trimming and J lost 5 bases; unmatched junction nucleotides: 9. Germline CDR1 is MNHNS and CDR2 is SASEGT. CDR3 in amino acids: CASSSGTGRRTEAFF. The CDR3 coding sequence is TGTGCCAGCAGTAGTGGGACAGGGAGAAGGACTGAAGCTTTCTTT.

V and J are TRBV5-6 and TRBJ2-5; D is unresolved. The V gene lost 4 bases and the J gene lost 4 bases, with 17 bases spanning the gap. Germline assignment: CDR1 SGHDT and CDR2 YYEEEE. The CDR3 spans 15 residues. In DNA, the CDR3 is TGTGCCAGCAGCGTCCTGAATTTGGTTGTAGAGACCCAGTACTTC. It codes for CASSVLNLVVETQYF.

The chain recombines TRBV28 with TRBJ2-6; TRBD1 agrees at 7 bases. V trimming: 6 bases; J trimming: 0 bases; junction bases outside the gene matches: 11. CDR1 MDHEN and CDR2 SYDVKM come from the germline V gene. The CDR3 covers 18 residues. The CDR3 region is CASSRRQGRSSGANVLTF. The CDR3 DNA reads as TGTGCCAGCAGCCGCCGACAGGGTAGAAGCTCTGGGGCCAACGTCCTGACTTTC.

The chain employs TRBV6-5 and TRBJ2-7, with 15 bases identical to TRBD2. V shed 5 bases and J 3 bases; nucleotides not matched to a gene: 2. Germline V gene data show CDR1 as MNHEY and CDR2 as SVGAGI. This CDR3 has 15 residues. The CDR3 spells CASSGLAGGVYEQYF. The CDR3 DNA follows: TGTGCCAGCAGTGGACTAGCGGGAGGGGTCTACGAGCAGTACTTC.

Remarks on this clone: Different DNA sequences within this sample yield the same CDR3. The rearrangement joins TRBV6-1 to TRBJ2-7; 7 nucleotides match TRBD1. V was clipped by 1 base and J by 6 bases; unmatched bases: 6. CDR3 length: 14 residues. CDR1 is MNHNS and CDR2 is SASEGT in the germline V gene. The CDR3 protein is CASSEETGRGEQYV. The CDR3 DNA is TGTGCCAGCAGTGAAGAGACAGGGAGAGGCGAGCAGTACGTC.

The chain carries TRBV7-9 and TRBJ2-5; 13 bases map to TRBD2. There are 19 residues in the CDR3. V shed 4 bases and J 4 bases; nucleotides not matched to a gene: 15. Looked up from germline, CDR1 is SEHNR and CDR2 is FQNEAQ (reference sequence). CDR3 loop: CASSSYPLGLAGDRETQYF. In DNA, the CDR3 is TGTGCCAGCAGCTCCTATCCCCTTGGACTAGCGGGAGACAGAGAGACCCAGTACTTC.

This chain joins TRBV9 and TRBJ2-1, with unresolved D. CDR3 size: 12 residues. Germline V CDR1 and CDR2: SGDLS, YYNGEE. V was pared by 4 bases and J by 4 bases, with 6 bases between. CDR3 in amino acids: CASSPEYNEQFF. The CDR3 DNA is TGTGCCAGCAGCCCCGAGTACAATGAGCAGTTCTTC.

Only one count was recorded for this clone. J is TRBJ2-1 and V is TRBV10-3; D might be TRBD2 (6 bases). The CDR3 runs to 13 residues. Germline assignment: CDR1 ENHRY and CDR2 SYGVKD. The CDR3 sequence: CTTGTSPYNEQFF. In DNA form, the CDR3 reads TGTACCACCGGGACTTCCCCGTACAATGAGCAGTTCTTC.

Comment on this clone: Additional DNA sequences in this sample encode the identical CDR3. This sequence joins TRBV9 and TRBJ2-7, with 7 nucleotides matching TRBD2. The germline V gene encodes CDR1 SGDLS and CDR2 YYNGEE. The ends lost 2 bases at V and 2 bases at J; junction bases unmatched: 4. The CDR3 covers 14 residues. The CDR3, as DNA: TGTGCCAGCAGCGTTTTAGCGGGCCCCTACGAGCAGTACTTC. Translated, it gives CASSVLAGPYEQYF.

This clone was observed once. The chain employs TRBV30 and TRBJ1-4, with no clear D. V gave up 0 bases and J gave up 0 bases, with 8 bases separating them. Germline values: CDR1 GTSNPN, CDR2 SVGIG (reference sequence). CDR3 length: 15 residues. Written as DNA, the CDR3 is TGTGCCTGGAGTGTCGCGGTTGCAACTAATGAAAAACTGTTTTTT. Protein sequence: CAWSVAVATNEKLFF.

This chain uses TRBV7-2 with TRBJ2-1; tentatively, D is TRBD1 or TRBD2 (5 bases each). This CDR3 is 16 amino acids long. Germline loops: CDR1 SGHTA, CDR2 FQGNSA. With 4 bases removed from V and 2 bases from J, the gap between germline ends came to 15 bases. The CDR3 here is CASSSPGLLTYNEQFF. The CDR3 DNA follows: TGTGCCAGCAGCTCCCCGGGGCTACTCACCTACAATGAGCAGTTCTTC.

The chain combines TRBV2 with TRBJ2-1; 7 bases are a match to TRBD2. This CDR3 comprises 13 residues. Germline assignment: CDR1 SNHLY and CDR2 FYNNEI. Trimming removed 8 bases from V and 5 bases from J; junction bases left unmatched: 6. The CDR3 sequence is CASLGLKDNEQFF. The DNA for the CDR3 is TGTGCCAGCTTGGGACTAAAGGACAATGAGCAGTTCTTC.

In this sample, this clone turned up once. V gene TRBV6-5 combines with J gene TRBJ1-1, with a weak D call TRBD1 (6 bases). Germline CDR1 MNHEY, CDR2 SVGAGI. CDR3 length: 13 residues. Trimming took 4 bases from V and 5 from J, leaving 11 bases between them. The CDR3 DNA sequence: TGTGCCAGCAGTTGGTGGGGGCGAACTGAAGCTTTCTTT. Translation gives CASSWWGRTEAFF.

V and J are TRBV2 and TRBJ2-7; a weak D match, TRBD1 (5 bases). In germline, CDR1 is SNHLY, CDR2 FYNNEI. Trimming removed 5 bases at V and 5 bases at J, with 13 bases between. The CDR3 totals 13 residues. CDR3 amino acids: CASSSQGYNEQYF. CDR3 DNA: TGTGCCAGCAGTAGCCAGGGTTACAACGAGCAGTACTTC.

The CDR3: CASSLLDGNYGYTF. CDR3 nucleotides: TGTGCCAGCAGCTTATTGGACGGTAACTATGGCTACACCTTC. The chain has TRBV7-2 and TRBJ1-2, with D uncertain. Per the germline V gene, CDR1 is SGHTA and CDR2 is FQGNSA. V was cut by 2 bases and J by 1 base, with 8 bases left in between. There are 14 residues in the CDR3. The full variable domain, rest sourced from reference TRBV7-2 and TRBJ1-2, is GAGVSQSPSNKVTEKGKDVELRCDPISGHTALYWYRQSLGQGLEFLIYFQGNSAPDKSGLPSDRFSAERTGGSVSTLTIQRTQQEDSAVYLCASSLLDGNYGYTFGSGTRLTVV.

The chain joins TRBV11-2 to TRBJ1-3; 7 nucleotides agree with TRBD1. The V gene's germline CDR1 is SGHAT and CDR2 FQNNGV. The length of the CDR3 is 15 residues. Trimming took 5 bases from V and 3 from J; bases not matched to a gene: 7. The CDR3 loop is CASSPSTGIGNTIYF. CDR3 coding DNA: TGTGCCAGCAGCCCATCGACAGGGATTGGAAACACCATATATTTT.